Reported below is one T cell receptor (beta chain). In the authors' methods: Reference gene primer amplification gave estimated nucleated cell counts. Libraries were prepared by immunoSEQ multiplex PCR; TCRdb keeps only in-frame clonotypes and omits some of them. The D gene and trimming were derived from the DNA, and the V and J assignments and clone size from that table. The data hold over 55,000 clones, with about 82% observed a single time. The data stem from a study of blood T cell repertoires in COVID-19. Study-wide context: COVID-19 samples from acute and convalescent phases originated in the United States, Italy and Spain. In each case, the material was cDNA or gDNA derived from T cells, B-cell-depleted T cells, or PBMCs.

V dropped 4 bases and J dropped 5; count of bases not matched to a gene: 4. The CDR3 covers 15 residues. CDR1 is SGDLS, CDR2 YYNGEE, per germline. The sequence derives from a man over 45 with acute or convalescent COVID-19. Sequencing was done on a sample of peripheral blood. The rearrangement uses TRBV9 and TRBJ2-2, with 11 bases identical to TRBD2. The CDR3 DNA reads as TGTGCCAGCAGCTTTAGCGGGGGGGAAACCGGGGAGCTGTTTTTT. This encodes CASSFSGGETGELFF. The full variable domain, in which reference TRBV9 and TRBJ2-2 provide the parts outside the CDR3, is DSGVTQTPKHLITATGQRVTLRCSPRSGDLSVYWYQQSLDQGLQFLIQYYNGEERAKGNILERFSAQQFPDLHSELNLSSLELGDSALYFCASSFSGGETGELFFGEGSRLTVL.